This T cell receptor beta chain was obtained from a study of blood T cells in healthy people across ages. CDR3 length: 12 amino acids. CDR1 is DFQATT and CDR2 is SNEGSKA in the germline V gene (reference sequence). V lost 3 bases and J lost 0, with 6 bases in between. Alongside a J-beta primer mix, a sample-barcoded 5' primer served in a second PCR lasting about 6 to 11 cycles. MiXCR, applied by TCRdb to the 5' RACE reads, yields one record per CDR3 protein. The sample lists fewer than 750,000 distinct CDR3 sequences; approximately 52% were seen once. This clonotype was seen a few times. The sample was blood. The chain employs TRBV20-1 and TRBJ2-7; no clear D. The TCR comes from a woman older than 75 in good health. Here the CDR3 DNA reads TGCAGTGCTAGCCCCGACTCCTACGAGCAGTACTTC. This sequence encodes CSASPDSYEQYF.